This TCR beta chain was identified during a study of post-analysis software for immune sequencing data. This clonotype was recorded only once. Its target is not known. Study conclusions and caveats: By F measure, strong co-clustering occurred among samples prepared in the same batch. Relative to controls, patients had 4 or 5 TRBV segments at higher frequency, with TRBV5-6, TRBV5-1 and TRBV20-1 among these.

Prepared TCR beta cDNA libraries contained unique molecular identifiers. TCRdb passed the PCR reads through MiXCR, listing each CDR3 protein once. This sample has around 700,000 distinct CDR3 sequences, with approximately 60% found just once. CDR1 and CDR2 (germline): KGHDR, SFDVKD. The V and J ends lost 4 bases and 2 bases, in that order; junction bases with no gene match: 2. This CDR3 is 14 amino acids long. This TCR was recovered from a girl aged 2-15 years with multiple sclerosis. V usage is TRBV24-1 and J usage is TRBJ2-5; the match to TRBD1 covers 8 bases. Source material: blood. The CDR3 region has the DNA TGTGCCACCAGTGAGAGGACAGGGCAAGAGACCCAGTACTTC. Translating gives CATSERTGQETQYF.